The 21 T cell receptor beta chains reported below all come from one sample, sequenced in a study of CD4 T cells in relation to SARS-CoV-2 and coronaviruses. The unexposed donors gave CD4+ T cells in 2011-2018, prior to COVID-19. Clones were read by immunoSEQ multiplex PCR, and TCRdb kept only the in-frame ones, dropping some. The sample lists some 65,000 clones, 85% to 90% seen once, with around 1.5% in the top ten. Material: memory CD4+ T cells from PBMCs. The source is a human donor in good health.

The chain is built from TRBV29-1 and TRBJ1-1; D might be TRBD1 (6 bases). The V gene's germline CDR1 is SQVTM and CDR2 ANQGSEA. The V gene lost 6 bases and the J gene lost 4 bases, with 9 bases spanning the gap. The CDR3 consists of 11 residues. CDR3: CSVRGGTEAFF. CDR3 DNA: TGCAGCGTCCGAGGGGGCACTGAAGCTTTCTTT.

The genes are TRBV28 and TRBJ1-2; D is ambiguous. Trimming shortened V by 7 bases and J by 5 bases, and 11 bases separated the two germline ends. The CDR3 length is 12 residues. From germline, CDR1 is MDHEN and CDR2 SYDVKM. This chain's CDR3 is CASKEGLYGYTF. The CDR3 DNA reads TGTGCCAGCAAGGAGGGCCTGTATGGCTACACCTTC.

The chain employs TRBV6-5 and TRBJ2-4; D gene uncertain. V was shortened by 2 bases and J by 8 bases, with 13 bases between the two germline ends. The CDR3 extends over 14 amino acids. CDR1 and CDR2 from the germline V gene are MNHEY and SVGAGI. The CDR3 bases are TGTGCCAGCAGTTACCGGCCGTTTGGGGACATTCAGTACTTC. It translates to CASSYRPFGDIQYF.

The rearrangement links TRBV28 to TRBJ1-5; D ambiguous. This CDR3 spans 11 amino acids. V lost 2 bases and J lost 9, with 5 bases in between. Germline assignment: CDR1 MDHEN and CDR2 SYDVKM. Here the CDR3 reads CASSLGWPQHF. CDR3 DNA sequence: TGTGCCAGCAGTTTAGGCTGGCCCCAGCATTTT.

This chain links TRBV14 with TRBJ2-1, with D possibly being TRBD2 (5 bases). The CDR3 has 15 residues. Trimming shortened V by 4 bases and J by 8 bases, and 18 bases separated the two germline ends. Germline V gene sequence: CDR1 SGHDN, CDR2 FVKESK. The CDR3 nucleotides are TGTGCCAGCAGCCGCCGACTATCTGGGTGGCATGAGCAGTTCTTC. Translated: CASSRRLSGWHEQFF.

V gene TRBV29-1 combines with J gene TRBJ2-6, with D perhaps matching TRBD1 (5 bases). The V and J ends lost 6 bases and 4 bases respectively, with 13 bases between them. The germline CDR1 and CDR2 sequences are SQVTM and ANQGSEA. CDR3 length equals 14 residues. The CDR3 region is CSVPRVPGANVLTF. In nucleotides, the CDR3 is TGCAGCGTCCCCAGGGTCCCCGGGGCCAACGTCCTGACTTTC.

The chain employs TRBV21-1 and TRBJ2-7; the table's D call, TRBD2, was not checked against the DNA. TRBV21-1 is an annotated pseudogene. There are 15 residues in the CDR3. The CDR3 DNA sequence: TGTGCCAGCAGCAAAAACGCGGGAGCTACCTACGAGCAGTACTTC. Residues: CASSKNAGATYEQYF.

The genes are TRBV5-1 and TRBJ1-2; possible D gene TRBD1, 5 bases. V shed 4 bases and J shed 1 base, with 8 bases lying between them. This CDR3 region has 13 residues. Germline V gene data show CDR1 as SGHRS and CDR2 as YFSETQ. The CDR3: CASSMTVNYGYTF. CDR3 bases: TGCGCCAGCAGCATGACAGTTAACTATGGCTACACCTTC.

The rearrangement joins TRBV5-1 to TRBJ1-2, with D hard to call. The germline gives CDR1 SGHRS, CDR2 YFSETQ. Trimming removed 0 bases from V and 0 bases from J, with 6 bases in between. CDR3 length: 14 amino acids. The CDR3 here is CASSLDQPNYGYTF. The CDR3 region has the DNA TGCGCCAGCAGCTTGGATCAGCCTAACTATGGCTACACCTTC.

This clone came up a few times. V gene TRBV12-5 combines with J gene TRBJ2-1, with D hard to call. The germline V and J ends were trimmed by 7 bases and 0 bases, with 7 bases remaining between them. Germline loops: CDR1 LGHNT, CDR2 FRNRAP. The CDR3 consists of 13 residues. The CDR3 DNA reads TGTGCTAGTGTTGGGCTCTCCTACAATGAGCAGTTCTTC. It translates to CASVGLSYNEQFF.

CDR3 in amino acids: CASSLAVNTEAFF. CDR3 nucleotides: TGTGCCAGCAGCTTGGCCGTTAACACTGAAGCTTTCTTT. The chain recombines TRBV5-5 with TRBJ1-1; D gene unclear. Trimming removed 0 bases at V and 2 bases at J, with 5 bases between. This CDR3 is 13 amino acids long. Germline CDR1 and CDR2: SGHKS and YYEKEE (reference sequence).

This chain connects TRBV7-2 to TRBJ2-1, with 7 bases matching TRBD1. The ends lost 6 bases at V and 3 bases at J; junction bases unmatched: 11. The CDR3 is 16 residues long. Germline lookup yields CDR1 SGHTA and CDR2 FQGNSA. Written as DNA, the CDR3 is TGTGCCAGCAGACCGCCTAGACAGGGAGTCTACAATGAGCAGTTCTTC. This encodes CASRPPRQGVYNEQFF.

The chain recombines TRBV7-9 with TRBJ1-3; D uncertain. The CDR3 is 16 residues long. Germline V gene data show CDR1 as SEHNR and CDR2 as FQNEAQ (reference sequence). Trimming cost V 1 base and J 1 base, with 11 bases left between them. Written as DNA, the CDR3 is TGTGCCAGCAGCTTAGACCGACGAGTATCTGGAAACACCATATATTTT. As protein: CASSLDRRVSGNTIYF.

This clone was observed a handful of times. This chain uses TRBV28 with TRBJ1-2; 7 nucleotides line up with TRBD1. Germline lookup yields CDR1 MDHEN and CDR2 SYDVKM. Unmatched junction bases numbered 8, after V lost 4 bases and J lost 6 bases. The CDR3 is 14 residues long. The CDR3 region is CASSSFDRVHGYTF. CDR3 bases: TGTGCCAGCAGTTCCTTCGACAGGGTCCATGGCTACACCTTC.

The chain employs TRBV7-8 and TRBJ1-1, with D hard to call. V lost 2 bases and J 2 bases, leaving 6 bases between the germline ends. CDR1 is SGHVS and CDR2 is FQNEAQ in the germline V gene. CDR3 length equals 13 residues. The CDR3 sequence is CASSLFTNTEAFF. CDR3 in DNA: TGTGCCAGCAGCTTATTTACAAACACTGAAGCTTTCTTT.

The genes are TRBV10-3 and TRBJ2-7; D gene ambiguous. Trimming shortened V by 2 bases and J by 0 bases, and 8 bases separated the two germline ends. CDR3 length: 14 residues. The germline V gene has CDR1 ENHRY and CDR2 SYGVKD. CDR3 protein: CAISEARASYEQYF. CDR3 sequence (DNA): TGTGCCATCAGTGAGGCCCGTGCCTCCTACGAGCAGTACTTC.

This clone showed up just once. This chain uses TRBV28 with TRBJ1-2, with unresolved D. Germline CDR1 MDHEN, CDR2 SYDVKM. The length of the CDR3 is 15 residues. V lost 5 bases, J lost 0 bases, and 13 bases lay in between. The CDR3: CASSPIIRTNYGYTF. The CDR3 DNA sequence: TGTGCCAGCAGTCCGATTATTAGGACTAACTATGGCTACACCTTC.

V and J are TRBV9 and TRBJ1-2; TRBD1 matches 7 bases. CDR1 and CDR2 (germline): SGDLS, YYNGEE. With 3 bases clipped from V and 4 bases from J, the junction kept 0 bases outside the gene matches. The CDR3 contains 12 residues. CDR3 nucleotide sequence: TGTGCCAGCAGCGGGACAGGCTATGGCTACACCTTC. Translated: CASSGTGYGYTF.

This clone has only one observation. CDR3 loop: CATSRDRTGAEAFF. The CDR3 coding sequence is TGTGCCACCAGCAGAGATCGGACCGGGGCTGAAGCTTTCTTT. The rearrangement uses TRBV15 and TRBJ1-1; D remains ambiguous. Trimming left V 0 bases short and J 6 bases short, with 11 bases between. Germline CDR1 reads LNHNV; CDR2 reads YYDKDF (reference sequence). The CDR3 has 14 residues. The entire variable domain, with the rest obtained from reference TRBV15 and TRBJ1-1, is as follows: DAMVIQNPRYQVTQFGKPVTLSCSQTLNHNVMYWYQQKSSQAPKLLFHYYDKDFNNEADTPDNFQSRRPNTSFCFLDIRSPGLGDTAMYLCATSRDRTGAEAFFGQGTRLTVV.

The V gene is TRBV3-1 (or the pseudogene TRBV3-2), the J gene TRBJ2-3, with 10 bases fitting TRBD2. After removal of 7 bases from V and 2 bases from J, the junction contained 18 bases not matched to a gene. The CDR3 is made up of 19 amino acids. The germline CDR1 and CDR2 sequences are LGHDT and YNNKEL (reference sequence). DNA for the CDR3: TGTGCCAGCACCACAGGGCCTAGCGGGAGCTGGACGCTCACAGATACGCAGTATTTT. Protein sequence: CASTTGPSGSWTLTDTQYF.

The genes are TRBV7-2 and TRBJ2-3; 7 nucleotides agree with TRBD2. J lost 0 bases, V lost 6 bases, and 6 bases had no gene match. This CDR3 spans 15 amino acids. Germline V CDR1 and CDR2: SGHTA, FQGNSA. This chain's CDR3 is CASRAGTTSTDTQYF. The CDR3 nucleotides read TGTGCCAGCAGAGCCGGGACTACTAGCACAGATACGCAGTATTTT.